Sequencing of this TCR beta chain was carried out in a study of blood T cell repertoires in COVID-19. Study at large: PBMCs, B-cell-depleted T cells, or T cells provided the cDNA or gDNA that made up the material.

Methods used by the authors: By means of reference gene primer amplification, nucleated cell counts were estimated. Produced via immunoSEQ multiplex PCR; TCRdb's table is partial and in-frame only. The DNA was the basis for D and trimming; V, J and clone size are from that table. The top ten hold over 10% of the sample, which has 150,000 or so clones, 85% to 90% seen once. In Seattle, patients joined the study during active infection and were tracked longitudinally. The germline V gene encodes CDR1 SGDLS and CDR2 YYNGEE. The CDR3 covers 18 residues. V lost 4 bases to trimming and J lost 8 bases; unmatched junction nucleotides: 20.

This receptor was obtained from a young man with COVID-19, enrolled during active disease. The sample consisted of peripheral blood. The chain combines TRBV9 with TRBJ2-3; 9 nucleotides line up with TRBD2. CDR3 in amino acids: CASSSPEGGRDLRGTQYF. For the CDR3, the DNA is TGTGCCAGCAGCTCCCCTGAGGGCGGGAGGGATCTTAGGGGTACGCAGTATTTT. The variable domain in full, completed from reference TRBV9 and TRBJ2-3, reads DSGVTQTPKHLITATGQRVTLRCSPRSGDLSVYWYQQSLDQGLQFLIQYYNGEERAKGNILERFSAQQFPDLHSELNLSSLELGDSALYFCASSSPEGGRDLRGTQYFGPGTRLTVL.